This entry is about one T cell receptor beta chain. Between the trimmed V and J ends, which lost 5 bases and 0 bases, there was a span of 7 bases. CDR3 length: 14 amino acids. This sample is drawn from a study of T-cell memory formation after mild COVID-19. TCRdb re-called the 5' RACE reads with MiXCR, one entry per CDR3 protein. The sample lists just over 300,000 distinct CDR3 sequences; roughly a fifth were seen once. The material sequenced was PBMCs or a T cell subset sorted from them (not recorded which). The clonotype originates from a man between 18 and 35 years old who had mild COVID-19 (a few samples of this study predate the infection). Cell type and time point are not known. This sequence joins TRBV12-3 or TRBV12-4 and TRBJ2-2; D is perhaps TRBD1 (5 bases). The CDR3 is CASSLDTNTGELFF. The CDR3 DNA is TGTGCCAGCAGTCTGGACACGAACACCGGGGAGCTGTTTTTT.